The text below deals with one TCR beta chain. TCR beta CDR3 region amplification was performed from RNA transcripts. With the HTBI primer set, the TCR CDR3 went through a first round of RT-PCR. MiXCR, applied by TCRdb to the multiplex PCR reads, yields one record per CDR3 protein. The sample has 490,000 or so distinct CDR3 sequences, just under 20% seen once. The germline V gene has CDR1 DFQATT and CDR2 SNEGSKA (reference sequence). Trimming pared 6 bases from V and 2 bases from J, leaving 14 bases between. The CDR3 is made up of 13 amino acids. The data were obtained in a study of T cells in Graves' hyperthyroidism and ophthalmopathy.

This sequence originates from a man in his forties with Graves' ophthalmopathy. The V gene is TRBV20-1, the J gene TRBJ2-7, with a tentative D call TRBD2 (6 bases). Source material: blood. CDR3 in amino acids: CSAASVITYEQYF. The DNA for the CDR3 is TGCAGTGCCGCTAGCGTAATAACCTACGAGCAGTACTTC.